This T cell receptor beta chain was sequenced in a study of graft-versus-host responses after intestinal transplantation. Study context: Multivisceral, liver-intestinal, or isolated intestinal transplants were performed in recipients.

By sample fraction, this clone is medium-sized (0.01 to 0.1%). Plated together were some 200,000 CFSE-labeled responder cells and some 200,000 irradiated, violet-dye-labeled stimulator cells. Trimming removed 0 bases from V and 6 bases from J, with 10 bases in between. CDR1 is MNHEY, CDR2 SVGAGI, per germline. This CDR3 contains 14 residues. TCRdb's copy holds only in-frame clones and misses some; the assay was immunoSEQ multiplex PCR. The table lists more than 9,500 clones, around 28% of them singletons. This clonotype was obtained from a human patient who received an intestinal transplant. The rearrangement uses TRBV6-5 and TRBJ2-3, with D possibly being TRBD2 (6 bases). The material sequenced was alloreactive CD8+ T cells from a mixed lymphocyte reaction culture, taken before intestinal transplant. This sample's subset: CFSE-low proliferating T cells sorted from roughly 6-day pre-transplant mixed lymphocyte reaction (GvH or HvG direction). The DNA for the CDR3 is TGTGCCAGCAGTTACTCCGGGGGTGGGGATACGCAGTATTTT. Protein: CASSYSGGGDTQYF.